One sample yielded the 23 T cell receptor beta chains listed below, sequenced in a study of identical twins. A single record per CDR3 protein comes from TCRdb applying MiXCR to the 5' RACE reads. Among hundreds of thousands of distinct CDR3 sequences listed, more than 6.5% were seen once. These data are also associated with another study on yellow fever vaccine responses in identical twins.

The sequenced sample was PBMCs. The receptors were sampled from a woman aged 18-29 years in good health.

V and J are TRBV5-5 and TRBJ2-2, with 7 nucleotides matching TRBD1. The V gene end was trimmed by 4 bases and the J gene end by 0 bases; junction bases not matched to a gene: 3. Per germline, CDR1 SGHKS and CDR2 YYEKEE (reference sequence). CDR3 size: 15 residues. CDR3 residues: CASSGGQTNTGELFF. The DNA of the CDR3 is TGTGCCAGCAGCGGGGGACAGACGAACACCGGGGAGCTGTTTTTT.

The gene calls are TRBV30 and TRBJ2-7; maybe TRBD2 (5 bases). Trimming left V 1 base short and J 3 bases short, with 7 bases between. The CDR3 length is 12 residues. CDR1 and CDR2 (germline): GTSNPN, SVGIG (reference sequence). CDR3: CAWSDGGYEQYF. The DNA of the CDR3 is TGTGCCTGGAGTGACGGAGGCTACGAGCAGTACTTC. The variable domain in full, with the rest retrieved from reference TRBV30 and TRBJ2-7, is SQTIHQWPATLVQPVGSPLSLECTVEGTSNPNLYWYRQAAGRGLQLLFYSVGIGQISSEVPQNLSASRPQDRQFILSSKKLLLSDSGFYLCAWSDGGYEQYFGPGTRLTVT.

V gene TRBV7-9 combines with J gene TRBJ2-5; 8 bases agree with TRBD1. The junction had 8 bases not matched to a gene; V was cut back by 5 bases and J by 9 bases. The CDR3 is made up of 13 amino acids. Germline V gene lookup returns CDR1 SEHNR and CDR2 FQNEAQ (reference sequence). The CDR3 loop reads CASSQRQGLAQYF. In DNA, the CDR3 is TGTGCCAGCAGCCAAAGACAGGGGTTGGCCCAGTACTTC.

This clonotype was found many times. In nucleotides, the CDR3 is TGTGCCAGCAGTGACCCCGGGACGGAGCAATTTAACTATGGCTACACCTTC. Translating it yields CASSDPGTEQFNYGYTF. V is TRBV12-3 or TRBV12-4 and J is TRBJ1-2; D may be TRBD1 (5 bases). Trimming shortened V by 5 bases and J by 1 base, and 20 bases separated the two germline ends. The CDR3 covers 17 residues.

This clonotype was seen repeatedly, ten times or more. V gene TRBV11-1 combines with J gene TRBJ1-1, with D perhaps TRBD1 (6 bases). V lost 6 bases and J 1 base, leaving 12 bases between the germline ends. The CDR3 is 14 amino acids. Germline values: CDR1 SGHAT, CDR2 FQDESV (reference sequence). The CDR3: CASSLRTENTEAFF. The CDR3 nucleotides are TGTGCCAGCAGTTTACGGACAGAGAACACTGAAGCTTTCTTT.

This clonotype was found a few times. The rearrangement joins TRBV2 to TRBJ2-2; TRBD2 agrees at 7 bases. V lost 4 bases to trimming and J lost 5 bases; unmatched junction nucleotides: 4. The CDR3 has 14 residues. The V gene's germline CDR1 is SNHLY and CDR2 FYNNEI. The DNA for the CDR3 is TGTGCCAGCAGTGGGGAGGGAATAACCGGGGAGCTGTTTTTT. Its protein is CASSGEGITGELFF.

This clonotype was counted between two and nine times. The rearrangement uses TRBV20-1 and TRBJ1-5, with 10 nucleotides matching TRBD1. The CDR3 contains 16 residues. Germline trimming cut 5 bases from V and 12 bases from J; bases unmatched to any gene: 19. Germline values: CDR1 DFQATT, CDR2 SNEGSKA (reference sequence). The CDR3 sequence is CSAQQTGTGASGGQHF. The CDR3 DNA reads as TGCAGTGCTCAACAGACCGGGACAGGGGCCTCGGGGGGCCAGCATTTT.

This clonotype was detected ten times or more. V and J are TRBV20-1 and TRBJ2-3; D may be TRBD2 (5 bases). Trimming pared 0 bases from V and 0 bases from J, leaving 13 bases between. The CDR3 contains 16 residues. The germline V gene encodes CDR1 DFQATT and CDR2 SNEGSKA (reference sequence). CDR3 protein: CSARDPSGGSTDTQYF. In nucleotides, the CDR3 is TGCAGTGCTAGAGATCCGTCGGGCGGGAGCACAGATACGCAGTATTTT.

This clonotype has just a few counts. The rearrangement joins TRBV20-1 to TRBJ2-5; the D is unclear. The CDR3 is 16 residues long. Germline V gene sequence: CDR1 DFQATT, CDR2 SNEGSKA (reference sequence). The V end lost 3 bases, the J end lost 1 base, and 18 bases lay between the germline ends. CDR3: CSASHPLTTLQETQYF. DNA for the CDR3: TGCAGTGCTAGCCATCCGCTCACTACCCTCCAAGAGACCCAGTACTTC.

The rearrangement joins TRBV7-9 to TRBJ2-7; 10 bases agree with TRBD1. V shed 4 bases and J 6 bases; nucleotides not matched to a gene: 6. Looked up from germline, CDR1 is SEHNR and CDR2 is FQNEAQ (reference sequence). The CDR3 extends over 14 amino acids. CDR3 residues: CASSSNRDRGEQYF. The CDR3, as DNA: TGTGCCAGCAGCTCAAACCGGGACAGGGGCGAGCAGTACTTC.

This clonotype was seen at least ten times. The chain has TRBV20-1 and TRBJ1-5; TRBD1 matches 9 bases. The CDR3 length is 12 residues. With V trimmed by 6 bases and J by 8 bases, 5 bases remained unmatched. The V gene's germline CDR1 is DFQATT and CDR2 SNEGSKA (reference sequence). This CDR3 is CSAKTGGKPQHF. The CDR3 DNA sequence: TGCAGTGCAAAGACAGGGGGTAAGCCCCAGCATTTT.

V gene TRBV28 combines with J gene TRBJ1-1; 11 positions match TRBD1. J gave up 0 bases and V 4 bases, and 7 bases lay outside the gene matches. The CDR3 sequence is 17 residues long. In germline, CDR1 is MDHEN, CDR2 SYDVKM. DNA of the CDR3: TGTGCCAGCAGTTCTTTAGGACAGGGGGCTTTGAACACTGAAGCTTTCTTT. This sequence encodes CASSSLGQGALNTEAFF.

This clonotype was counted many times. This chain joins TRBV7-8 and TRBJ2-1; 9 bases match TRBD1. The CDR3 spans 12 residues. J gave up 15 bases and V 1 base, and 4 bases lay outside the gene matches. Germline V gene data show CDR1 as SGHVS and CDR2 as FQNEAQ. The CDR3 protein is CASSLEQGALFF. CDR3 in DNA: TGTGCCAGCAGCTTAGAACAGGGGGCACTGTTCTTC.

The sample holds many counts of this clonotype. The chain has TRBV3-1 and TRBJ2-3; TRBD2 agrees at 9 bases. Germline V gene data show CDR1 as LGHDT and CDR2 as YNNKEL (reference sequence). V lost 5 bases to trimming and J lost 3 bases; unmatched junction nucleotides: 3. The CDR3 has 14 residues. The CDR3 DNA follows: TGTGCCAGCAGCTTAGCGGGAGCGACAGATACGCAGTATTTT. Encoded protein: CASSLAGATDTQYF.

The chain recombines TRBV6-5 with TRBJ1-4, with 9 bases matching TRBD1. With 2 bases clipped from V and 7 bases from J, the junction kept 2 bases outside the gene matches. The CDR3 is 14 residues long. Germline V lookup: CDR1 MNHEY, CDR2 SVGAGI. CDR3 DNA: TGTGCCAGCAGTTACAGGGACAGGGCTGAAAAACTGTTTTTT. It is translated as CASSYRDRAEKLFF.

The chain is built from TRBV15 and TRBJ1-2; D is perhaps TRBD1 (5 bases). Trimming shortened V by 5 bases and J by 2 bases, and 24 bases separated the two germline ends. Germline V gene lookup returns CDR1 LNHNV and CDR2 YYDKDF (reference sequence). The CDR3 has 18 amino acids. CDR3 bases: TGTGCCACCAGCGCGTCAGTTTCCCTATGGCGGGGCAACTATGGCTACACCTTC. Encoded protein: CATSASVSLWRGNYGYTF.

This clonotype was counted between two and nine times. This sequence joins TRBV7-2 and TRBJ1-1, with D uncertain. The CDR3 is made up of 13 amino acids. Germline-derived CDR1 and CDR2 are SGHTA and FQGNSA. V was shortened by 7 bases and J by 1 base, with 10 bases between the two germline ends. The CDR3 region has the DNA TGTGCCAGCAACCCCAAACCGAACACTGAAGCTTTCTTT. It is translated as CASNPKPNTEAFF.

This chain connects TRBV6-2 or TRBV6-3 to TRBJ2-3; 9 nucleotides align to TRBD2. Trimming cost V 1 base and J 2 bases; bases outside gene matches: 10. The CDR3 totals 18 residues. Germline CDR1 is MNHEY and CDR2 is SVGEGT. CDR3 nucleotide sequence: TGTGCCAGCAGTTACTTACCGCCGGGACTAGCCCTCACAGATACGCAGTATTTT. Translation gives CASSYLPPGLALTDTQYF.

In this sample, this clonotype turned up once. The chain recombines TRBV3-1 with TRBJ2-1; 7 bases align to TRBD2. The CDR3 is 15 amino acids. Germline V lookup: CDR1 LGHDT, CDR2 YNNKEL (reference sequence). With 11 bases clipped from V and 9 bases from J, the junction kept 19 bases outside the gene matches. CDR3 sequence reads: CACCPRLAAPSEQFF. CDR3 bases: TGTGCCTGCTGCCCTCGACTAGCAGCCCCCAGTGAGCAGTTCTTC.

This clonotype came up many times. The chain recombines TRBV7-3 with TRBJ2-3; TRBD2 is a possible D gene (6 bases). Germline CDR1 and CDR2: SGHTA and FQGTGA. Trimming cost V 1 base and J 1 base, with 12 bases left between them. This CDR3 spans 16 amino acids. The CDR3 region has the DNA TGTGCCAGCAGCTTAAACCCTAGCGATCGCACAGATACGCAGTATTTT. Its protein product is CASSLNPSDRTDTQYF.

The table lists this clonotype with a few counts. The DNA of the CDR3 is TGTGCCAGCAGCTGGGGAGGGGGCGACACCGGGGAGCTGTTTTTT. Its protein product is CASSWGGGDTGELFF. The rearrangement joins TRBV7-9 to TRBJ2-2; D is perhaps TRBD1 or TRBD2 (7 bases each). The CDR3 covers 15 residues. Trimming pared 4 bases from V and 3 bases from J, leaving 12 bases between. The germline V gene has CDR1 SEHNR and CDR2 FQNEAQ (reference sequence).

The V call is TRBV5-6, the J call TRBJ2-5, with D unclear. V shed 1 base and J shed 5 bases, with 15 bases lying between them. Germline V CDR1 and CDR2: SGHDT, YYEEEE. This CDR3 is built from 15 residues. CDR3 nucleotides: TGTGCCAGCAGCTTGATGTTGGCTTTGGGGGAGACCCAGTACTTC. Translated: CASSLMLALGETQYF.

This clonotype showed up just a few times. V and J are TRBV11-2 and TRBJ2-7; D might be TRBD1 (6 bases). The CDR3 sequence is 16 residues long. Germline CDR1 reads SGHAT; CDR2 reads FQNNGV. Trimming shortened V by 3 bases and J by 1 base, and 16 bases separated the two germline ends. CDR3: CASSFRGTGISYEQYF. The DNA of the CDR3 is TGTGCCAGCAGCTTTCGGGGAACAGGGATATCCTACGAGCAGTACTTC. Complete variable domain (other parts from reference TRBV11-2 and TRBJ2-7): EAGVAQSPRYKIIEKRQSVAFWCNPISGHATLYWYQQILGQGPKLLIQFQNNGVVDDSQLPKDRFSAERLKGVDSTLKIQPAKLEDSAVYLCASSFRGTGISYEQYFGPGTRLTVT.